These 2 T cell receptor beta chains came from one sample sequenced in a study of identifying expanded T cells in peripheral blood. Repertoires were generated with immunoSEQ multiplex PCR, while TCRdb's copy carries only in-frame clones and drops some. The repertoire consists of 70,000 or so clones, with 75% to 90% occurring once and the leading ten covering over 2.5%. The sequenced sample was blood. The receptors originated from a person aged 18 to 75 in good health.

The chain recombines TRBV7-2 with TRBJ1-3; D perhaps matches TRBD1 (5 bases). The germline V gene has CDR1 SGHTA and CDR2 FQGNSA. Trimming cost V 3 bases and J 4 bases, with 10 bases left between them. The CDR3 is made up of 14 amino acids. The CDR3 region is CASSFQEGGNTIYF. Written as DNA, the CDR3 is TGTGCCAGCAGCTTTCAGGAGGGGGGAAACACCATATATTTT.

The CDR3 sequence: CASSSTEVGTEAFF. Written as DNA, the CDR3 is TGTGCCAGCTCATCGACAGAAGTGGGCACTGAAGCTTTCTTT. V and J are TRBV18 and TRBJ1-1, with TRBD1 as a possible D gene (5 bases). The CDR3 extends over 14 amino acids. Germline loops: CDR1 KGHSH, CDR2 LQKENI. Trimming removed 5 bases at V and 4 bases at J, with 14 bases between.